This TCR beta chain was found in a study of human T cells and chemical hapten exposure. As for the study in general: Diphenylcyclopropenone, dosed weekly to the scalp, was given to patients throughout the roughly 24-week study. DPC at 0.01% went onto the upper back in patch tests, read at 6 days. General observations from the study: TCRs exceeding 1 in 1000 frequency stayed unchanged with DPC sensitization.

As to time point: pre-sensitization, week 0. Treatment here: therapeutic diphenylcyclopropenone sensitization with weekly scalp DPC. The sample holds a few counts of this clonotype. What it binds is not known. Library preparation tagged each individual cDNA molecule with a unique molecular identifier. From the RACE reads, TCRdb called clonotypes with MiXCR, one entry per CDR3 protein. This sample has approximately 370,000 distinct CDR3 sequences; about 5.4% occur once, and the top ten carry roughly 8.2%. The germline V and J ends were trimmed by 6 bases and 6 bases, with 12 bases remaining between them. The CDR3 covers 13 residues. Per the germline V gene, CDR1 is MNHEY and CDR2 is SVGEGT.

The specimen comprised whole blood, sampled in connection with sensitization to the hapten diphenylcyclopropenone (DPC). The sequence came from a woman aged 18 to 35 with alopecia areata. Some clones in this sample may be carry-over from other donors' samples. The chain joins TRBV6-2 or TRBV6-3 to TRBJ1-5; D perhaps matches TRBD1 (6 bases). The CDR3 DNA reads as TGTGCCAGCAGCCCGGACAGACCTCAGCCCCAGCATTTT. As protein: CASSPDRPQPQHF.